This TCR beta chain was documented in a study of OX40 agonist ivuxolimab in advanced cancers. Study as a whole: Mean age approximately 55 years, range roughly 20 to 85; around 80% male.

The CDR3 runs 14 residues. CDR1 and CDR2 from the germline V gene are SEHNR and FQNEAQ (reference sequence). Trimming removed 6 bases at V and 9 bases at J, with 15 bases between. Method: immunoSEQ multiplex PCR; TCRdb's copy keeps in-frame clones and lacks some. The table includes tens of thousands of clones, roughly three quarters detected once. This clone appeared a few times. The sequence came from an adult with an advanced solid tumor such as melanoma, head and neck, liver or kidney cancer. Material: CD4+ or CD8+ T cells sorted from blood, obtained in a trial of the OX40 agonist ivuxolimab. V and J are TRBV7-9 and TRBJ1-6; tentatively, D is TRBD1 (6 bases). CDR3 loop: CASRVDRQGSPLHF. The DNA of the CDR3 is TGTGCCAGCAGAGTGGACAGACAAGGTTCACCCCTCCACTTT.